This entry lists 17 T cell receptor beta chains sequenced from one sample in a study of PD-L1 blockade in urothelial cancer. Only in-frame clones appear in the TCRdb table, and some are missing; sequencing was by immunoSEQ multiplex PCR. Seen here are about 45,000 clones, approximately 88% observed once, and the top ten hold around 4.2%. Material: PBMCs, obtained around atezolizumab (anti-PD-L1) treatment. The receptors stem from an elderly man with urothelial cancer.

This clone was found once. The V gene is TRBV19, the J gene TRBJ2-7, with 10 bases aligning to TRBD2. The J segment lost 2 bases and the V segment lost 8 bases, leaving 3 bases of the junction unmatched. CDR3 length: 13 amino acids. Germline CDR1 is LNHDA and CDR2 is SQIVND (reference sequence). The CDR3 here is CASSSGRPYEQYF. The CDR3, as DNA: TGTGCCAGTTCTAGCGGGAGACCCTACGAGCAGTACTTC.

The gene calls are TRBV7-2 and TRBJ2-7; 11 nucleotides line up with TRBD1. The CDR3 sequence is 17 residues long. The V gene end was trimmed by 5 bases and the J gene end by 1 base; junction bases not matched to a gene: 10. Germline lookup yields CDR1 SGHTA and CDR2 FQGNSA. The DNA of the CDR3 is TGTGCCAGCAGCCGTGGGTGGGGACAGGGGGTATCCTACGAGCAGTACTTC. It codes for CASSRGWGQGVSYEQYF.

CDR3 region: CASSEQSGTGYLGYGYTF. The CDR3 DNA is TGTGCCAGCAGTGAACAGTCCGGGACAGGGTATCTTGGCTATGGCTACACCTTC. J is TRBJ1-2 and V is TRBV25-1, with TRBD1 matching 9 bases. V was pared by 2 bases and J by 4 bases, with 14 bases of the junction left unmatched. CDR1 is MGHDK and CDR2 is SYGVNS in the germline V gene. This CDR3 comprises 18 residues.

The rearrangement joins TRBV30 to TRBJ2-2; 7 bases map to TRBD1. The CDR3 is made up of 16 amino acids. From germline, CDR1 is GTSNPN and CDR2 SVGIG (reference sequence). The J segment lost 5 bases and the V segment lost 1 base, leaving 10 bases of the junction unmatched. The CDR3 sequence is CAWSGQGRGRTGELFF. DNA of the CDR3: TGTGCCTGGAGTGGACAGGGACGGGGTCGGACCGGGGAGCTGTTTTTT.

This chain uses TRBV5-1 with TRBJ2-7, with 7 bases matching TRBD2. This CDR3 comprises 15 residues. Germline-derived CDR1 and CDR2 are SGHRS and YFSETQ. Trimming cost V 1 base and J 7 bases; bases outside gene matches: 11. This chain's CDR3 is CASSLHPGSGEEQYF. CDR3 bases: TGCGCCAGCAGCTTGCATCCCGGAAGCGGGGAGGAGCAGTACTTC.

The rearrangement links TRBV14 to TRBJ2-1, with 8 bases matching TRBD2. Germline CDR1 and CDR2: SGHDN and FVKESK. The CDR3 has 15 residues. The V segment lost 3 bases and the J segment 7 bases; nucleotides outside the gene matches: 8. This CDR3 is CASSHIAGSENEQFF. In DNA, the CDR3 is TGTGCCAGCAGCCACATAGCGGGATCGGAGAATGAGCAGTTCTTC.

The chain joins TRBV28 to TRBJ2-3; D not certain. V lost 4 bases and J 6 bases, leaving 14 bases between the germline ends. CDR1 is MDHEN, CDR2 SYDVKM, per germline. The CDR3 spans 14 residues. CDR3 sequence: CASSWSPLGDTQYF. The CDR3 nucleotides read TGTGCCAGCAGTTGGAGCCCACTCGGGGATACGCAGTATTTT.

The genes are TRBV5-1 and TRBJ1-1; D unclear. The CDR3 is 13 residues long. V was cut by 4 bases and J by 0 bases, with 7 bases left in between. Germline CDR1 reads SGHRS; CDR2 reads YFSETQ. The CDR3 loop is CASSRTLNTEAFF. The CDR3 DNA sequence: TGCGCCAGCAGCCGGACTTTGAACACTGAAGCTTTCTTT.

The CDR3 protein is CASSQGGSGGTDTQYF. CDR3 bases: TGCGCCAGCAGCCAGGGGGGTAGCGGAGGCACAGATACGCAGTATTTT. This rearrangement joins TRBV4-3 to TRBJ2-3, with TRBD2 as a possible D gene (6 bases). The CDR3 totals 16 residues. Germline loops: CDR1 LGHNA, CDR2 YSLEER. V was pared by 3 bases and J by 1 base, with 14 bases between.

The V and J genes are TRBV7-9 and TRBJ2-3, with 7 nucleotides matching TRBD2. V gave up 0 bases and J gave up 6 bases; unmatched junction bases: 6. Germline CDR1 and CDR2: SEHNR and FQNEAQ (reference sequence). The CDR3 is 15 amino acids. CDR3 DNA: TGTGCCAGCAGCTTAGCGGGAGGGCCTCGGGATACGCAGTATTTT. This translates into CASSLAGGPRDTQYF.

The CDR3 sequence: CASSLKTVSNTGELFF. In DNA form, the CDR3 reads TGTGCCAGCAGCCTGAAGACAGTGTCGAACACCGGGGAGCTGTTTTTT. This chain links TRBV5-4 with TRBJ2-2, with D possibly matching TRBD1 (5 bases). From germline, CDR1 is SGHNT and CDR2 YYREEE (reference sequence). V lost 4 bases, J lost 0 bases, and 13 bases lay in between. The CDR3 sequence is 16 residues long. Looking up the rest from reference TRBV5-4 and TRBJ2-2 gives the full variable domain: ETGVTQSPTHLIKTRGQQVTLRCSSQSGHNTVSWYQQALGQGPQFIFQYYREEENGRGNFPPRFSGLQFPNYSSELNVNALELDDSALYLCASSLKTVSNTGELFFGEGSRLTVL.

The chain employs TRBV30 and TRBJ2-1, with 8 bases fitting TRBD1. Trimming removed 3 bases from V and 6 bases from J; junction bases left unmatched: 10. The germline V gene has CDR1 GTSNPN and CDR2 SVGIG (reference sequence). The CDR3 consists of 15 residues. CDR3 amino acids: CAWRPGGVRGNEQFF. The CDR3 bases are TGTGCCTGGAGACCAGGGGGCGTGAGGGGCAATGAGCAGTTCTTC. The whole variable domain, remainder taken from reference TRBV30 and TRBJ2-1, is SQTIHQWPATLVQPVGSPLSLECTVEGTSNPNLYWYRQAAGRGLQLLFYSVGIGQISSEVPQNLSASRPQDRQFILSSKKLLLSDSGFYLCAWRPGGVRGNEQFFGPGTRLTVL.

The genes are TRBV19 and TRBJ2-1; 12 bases agree with TRBD2. The germline gives CDR1 LNHDA, CDR2 SQIVND (reference sequence). The CDR3 sequence is 16 residues long. J lost 6 bases, V lost 6 bases, and 9 bases had no gene match. This CDR3 is CASSPFTSGRPNEQFF. The CDR3 DNA sequence: TGTGCCAGTAGCCCCTTTACTAGCGGGAGGCCCAATGAGCAGTTCTTC.

The chain combines TRBV7-9 with TRBJ1-2; no clear D gene. CDR3 length: 14 amino acids. Trimming stripped 1 base from V and 6 bases from J, with 12 bases between. Germline CDR1 and CDR2: SEHNR and FQNEAQ (reference sequence). CDR3: CASSLVSGLDGYTF. CDR3 coding DNA: TGTGCCAGCAGCTTAGTATCGGGGTTGGATGGCTACACCTTC.

Concerning this clone: The junction departs from germline at one end; a sequencing error may be responsible. This sequence joins TRBV6-6 and TRBJ1-1; no clear D gene. The CDR3 is 13 amino acids. From germline, CDR1 is MNHNY and CDR2 SVGAGI (reference sequence). As DNA, the CDR3 is TGTGCCAGCAGTTACGGACGGGGTTACGAAGGTTTCTTT. Translation: CASSYGRGYEGFF.

This chain uses TRBV5-6 with TRBJ1-5; 7 bases map to TRBD1. The CDR3 is made up of 16 amino acids. Per the germline V gene, CDR1 is SGHDT and CDR2 is YYEEEE. The V gene end was trimmed by 4 bases and the J gene end by 2 bases; junction bases not matched to a gene: 9. CDR3 amino acids: CASSPYRGKGNQPQHF. The CDR3 DNA sequence: TGTGCCAGCAGCCCATACAGGGGAAAGGGCAATCAGCCCCAGCATTTT.

The V gene is TRBV6-1, the J gene TRBJ1-3, with TRBD1 as a possible D gene (5 bases). The CDR3 contains 15 residues. Trimming took off 6 bases at V and 0 bases at J, with 12 bases between the two ends. Germline CDR1 and CDR2: MNHNS and SASEGT. This CDR3 is CASSPRQSSGNTIYF. The CDR3 DNA follows: TGTGCCAGCAGCCCGAGACAGTCCTCTGGAAACACCATATATTTT.